This TCR beta chain was profiled in a study of shared clonotypes between healthy human individuals. Study details: Each donor had three CD4 naive, three CD4 memory, two CD8 naive and one CD8 memory plate.

Method: immunoSEQ multiplex PCR; TCRdb's copy keeps in-frame clones and lacks some. The repertoire includes more than 2,000,000 clones, around nine tenths of them detected once, and under 0.15% sits in the top ten. Germline V CDR1 and CDR2: MDHEN, SYDVKM. The CDR3 extends over 14 amino acids. The V end lost 6 bases, the J end lost 1 base, and 12 bases lay between the germline ends. Concerning this clone: Other DNA sequences in the sample encode the same CDR3.

The specimen sequenced was naive CD4+ T cells sorted from blood. Described subset: CD45RA+ positively selected. This chain links TRBV28 with TRBJ1-1, with TRBD1 as a possible D gene (6 bases). This clonotype was obtained from a man between 18 and 35 years old in good health. CDR3 sequence: CASSPTGRNTEAFF. As DNA, the CDR3 is TGTGCCAGCAGCCCAACAGGGAGGAACACTGAAGCTTTCTTT.